This is a list of T cell receptor beta chains from one sample in a study of T cells in localized non-small cell lung cancer. The method was immunoSEQ multiplex PCR; TCRdb's version includes in-frame clones alone and lacks a portion of them. The profile shows around 1,500 clones, 34% of them singletons. The specimen was normal lung tissue next to the tumor, collected before any cancer treatment. Every receptor here comes from a male donor aged 60 or older with stage I squamous cell lung carcinoma. Both conserved end residues are part of each CDR3. A D gene is named only where the DNA matches it firmly. Where a row states a size, it is once, few, many or the class of an expanded clone; other rows omit it.

j_gene	abundance	len	d_gene	v_gene	CDR3aa	CDR3nt
TRBJ1-5	.	15	TRBD1	TRBV19	CASSLQGASRQPQHF	TGTGCCAGTAGTCTACAGGGGGCGAGTAGGCAGCCCCAGCATTTT
TRBJ1-1	.	16	TRBD1	TRBV28	CASSFSGQGVGSEAFF	TGTGCCAGCAGTTTTTCCGGACAGGGGGTTGGATCAGAGGCTTTCTTT
TRBJ2-1	few	14	TRBD1	TRBV6-8	CASCRDRTQRGQFF	TGTGCCAGCTGCCGGGACAGGACCCAGAGGGGGCAGTTCTTC
TRBJ2-7	.	13	.	TRBV18	CASSPSGPYEQYF	TGTGCCAGCTCACCAAGCGGTCCCTACGAGCAGTACTTC
TRBJ1-2	few	15	TRBD1	TRBV11-3	CASSLRGQERYGYTF	TGTGCCAGCAGCTTACGTGGACAGGAACGGTATGGCTACACCTTC
TRBJ1-1	.	13	.	TRBV30	CAFSQGHGTEAFF	TGTGCCTTCTCGCAGGGTCACGGCACTGAAGCTTTCTTT
TRBJ2-1	.	16	.	TRBV19	CASSIALTGSYNEQFF	TGTGCCAGTAGTATAGCCCTGACAGGTAGTTACAATGAGCAGTTCTTC
TRBJ1-5	few	15	.	TRBV11-3	CASSMGGGINQPQHF	TGTGCCAGCAGCATGGGTGGGGGGATCAATCAGCCCCAGCATTTT
TRBJ1-3	medium-sized	14	.	TRBV9	CASSVGTDGNTIYF	TGTGCCAGCAGCGTAGGGACAGATGGAAACACCATATATTTT
TRBJ2-7	medium-sized	17	TRBD1	TRBV6-8	CASSLRAGTGTSYEQYF	TGTGCCAGCAGTTTGAGAGCCGGGACAGGGACATCCTACGAGCAGTACTTC
TRBJ2-2	.	14	.	TRBV11-3	CASRGRGGTGELFF	TGTGCCAGCAGGGGCAGGGGAGGTACCGGGGAGCTGTTTTTT
TRBJ2-5	medium-sized	15	TRBD1	TRBV11-3	CASSLWGQNGETQYF	TGTGCCAGCAGCTTATGGGGACAGAATGGGGAGACCCAGTACTTC
TRBJ1-1	large	15	.	TRBV11-3	CASSPSTGWNTEAFF	TGTGCCAGCAGCCCTTCGACAGGTTGGAACACTGAAGCTTTCTTT
TRBJ2-4	.	18	TRBD1	TRBV18	CASSVDRQTEVAKNIQYF	TGTGCCAGCTCTGTGGACAGGCAAACCGAAGTAGCCAAAAACATTCAGTACTTC
TRBJ2-1	.	13	TRBD1	TRBV12-5	CASGLGTGNEQFF	TGTGCTAGTGGTTTGGGGACAGGCAATGAGCAGTTCTTC
TRBJ2-2	medium-sized	16	.	TRBV11-3	CASSSHSETADGELFF	TGTGCCAGCAGCTCACATTCCGAGACAGCCGACGGGGAGCTGTTTTTT
TRBJ1-1	few	14	TRBD1	TRBV6-8	CTISGQGRNTEAFF	TGTACCATCAGTGGACAGGGGCGGAACACTGAAGCTTTCTTT
TRBJ1-2	.	13	.	TRBV28	CATTEDGRPGYTF	TGTGCCACCACGGAGGACGGGCGTCCGGGCTACACCTTC
TRBJ2-2	few	13	.	TRBV9	CASSPGWGGELFF	TGTGCCAGCAGCCCAGGGTGGGGCGGGGAGCTGTTTTTT
TRBJ2-7	few	16	TRBD1	TRBV6-8	CASSYSSRTGGFEQYF	TGTGCCAGCAGTTACTCGTCTAGGACAGGGGGTTTCGAGCAGTACTTC
TRBJ1-1	few	14	TRBD1	TRBV5-1	CASSFSAGGTEAFF	TGCGCCAGCAGCTTTTCTGCAGGGGGCACTGAAGCTTTCTTT
TRBJ1-4	large	19	.	TRBV18	CASSNTDRVNMATNEKLFF	TGTGCCAGCTCTAATACGGACCGAGTAAATATGGCAACTAATGAAAAACTGTTTTTT
TRBJ2-1	medium-sized	15	TRBD2	TRBV9	CASSVGTSVDNEQFF	TGTGCCAGCAGTGTAGGGACTAGCGTGGACAATGAGCAGTTCTTC